The T cell receptor delta chain described here comes from a study of gamma-delta chains in newborns, infants, children. CDR1 is GEAIGNYY and CDR2 is EKD in the germline V gene. CDR3 length equals 18 residues. TCRdb re-called the reads using CATT. This table has 5,500 to 7,500 delta-chain clones, 2% to 2.5% appearing once. This clone was counted only a few times. For this DNA, TCRdb reports the protein of a much larger clone, which diverges at residue 16, most likely from a read error; the protein presented here is translated directly from the DNA. The clonotype was recovered from a child who was a newborn, infant or young child, either healthy, febrile or measles-vaccinated (not recorded which). The rearrangement uses TRDV2 and TRDJ3; 11 bases match TRDD3. The sequenced material came from blood. Here the CDR3 DNA reads TGTGCCTGTGACGTACTGGGGGATAGCTCCTGGGACACCCGACAGACGTTTTTC. Residues: CACDVLGDSSWDTRQTFF.